A selection of T cell receptor beta chains follows, all from one sample in a study of blood T cell repertoires in COVID-19. The assay was immunoSEQ multiplex PCR, and TCRdb's table has in-frame clones only and misses some. Here the sample spans around 60,000 clones, 65% to 80% being singletons. Material: peripheral blood. These receptors all stem from a man younger than 40 with COVID-19, enrolled during active disease. Both conserved end residues are part of each CDR3. The D gene is left open where the match is weak. Size is omitted from some rows. Given values are once, few, many or a class for expanded clones.

CASSLSIGGAYEQYF	TGTGCCAGCAGTTTAAGTATCGGGGGGGCCTACGAGCAGTACTTC	TRBJ2-7	TRBD2	TRBV27	.
CSPHAGQNLYEQYF	TGCAGCCCCCACGCGGGACAGAACCTCTACGAGCAGTACTTC	TRBJ2-7	.	TRBV29-1	few
CASRLGTGRKTEAFF	TGTGCCAGCAGGCTCGGGACAGGGAGGAAAACTGAAGCTTTCTTT	TRBJ1-1	TRBD1	TRBV28	.
CASSLQGGIYEQYF	TGTGCCAGTAGTCTACAGGGGGGGATCTACGAGCAGTACTTC	TRBJ2-7	.	TRBV19	.
CASSLVGGNQPQHF	TGCGCCAGCAGCTTGGTGGGGGGGAATCAGCCCCAGCATTTT	TRBJ1-5	.	TRBV5-1	.
CASSPAASGYYNEQFF	TGCGCCAGCAGTCCCGCCGCTAGCGGCTACTACAATGAGCAGTTCTTC	TRBJ2-1	TRBD2	TRBV5-1	few
CASSLEAGNPYNEQFF	TGTGCCAGCAGCTTGGAAGCGGGGAATCCCTACAATGAGCAGTTCTTC	TRBJ2-1	TRBD2	TRBV5-6	.
CASSLKGLSNNEQFF	TGCGCCAGCAGCTTGAAGGGGTTAAGTAACAATGAGCAGTTCTTC	TRBJ2-1	.	TRBV5-1	.
CASSLRQGYNQPQHF	TGTGCCAGCAGTTTACGTCAGGGATACAATCAGCCCCAGCATTTT	TRBJ1-5	.	TRBV28	.
CASSQDWAGGFQPQHF	TGCGCCAGCAGCCAAGATTGGGCAGGGGGCTTCCAGCCCCAGCATTTT	TRBJ1-5	TRBD1	TRBV4-1	.
CASSSGQPGGEQYF	TGTGCCAGCAGCTCTGGCCAACCCGGGGGTGAGCAGTACTTC	TRBJ2-7	.	TRBV7-3	.
CAIDSGSASGNNEQFF	TGTGCCATCGATTCGGGGTCGGCTAGCGGGAACAATGAGCAGTTCTTC	TRBJ2-1	TRBD2	TRBV10-3	.
CASSKAGREGETQYF	TGTGCCAGCAGCAAAGCAGGGCGGGAGGGAGAGACCCAGTACTTC	TRBJ2-5	.	TRBV21-1	.
CASRRGQRGYTF	TGTGCCAGCAGGCGGGGACAGCGTGGCTACACCTTC	TRBJ1-2	TRBD1	TRBV12-3/TRBV12-4	.
CASSPRSNYGYTF	TGTGCCAGCAGCCCCCGCAGTAACTATGGCTACACCTTC	TRBJ1-2	.	TRBV5-5	once
CAISEEVYEQYF	TGTGCCATCAGTGAGGAGGTCTACGAGCAGTACTTC	TRBJ2-7	.	TRBV10-3	.
CAWSGVEVTGVYEQYF	TGTGCCTGGAGTGGGGTGGAAGTGACAGGGGTCTACGAGCAGTACTTC	TRBJ2-7	TRBD1	TRBV30	.
CAISEAGQVSPLHF	TGTGCCATCAGTGAGGCGGGACAGGTCTCACCCCTCCACTTT	TRBJ1-6	TRBD1	TRBV10-3	.
CASSLDRGNTGELFF	TGTGCCAGCAGCTTGGACAGGGGGAACACCGGGGAGCTGTTTTTT	TRBJ2-2	TRBD1	TRBV7-3	.
CASSPGGRQYNQPQHF	TGCGCCAGCAGCCCAGGGGGCCGGCAGTACAATCAGCCCCAGCATTTT	TRBJ1-5	TRBD1	TRBV23-1	.
CAWTRGGHSNTEAFF	TGTGCCTGGACTAGGGGTGGACACTCTAACACTGAAGCTTTCTTT	TRBJ1-1	.	TRBV30	.
CASSQDRGRETQYF	TGTGCCAGCAGCCAGGACAGGGGTAGAGAGACCCAGTACTTC	TRBJ2-5	TRBD1	TRBV7-9	.
CASSSGQGRWDQPQHF	TGTGCCAGCAGTTCCGGACAGGGTCGGTGGGATCAGCCCCAGCATTTT	TRBJ1-5	TRBD1	TRBV27	.
CAWTGGNTGELFF	TGTGCCTGGACAGGGGGCAACACCGGGGAGCTGTTTTTT	TRBJ2-2	TRBD1	TRBV30	.
CASSLRTVGQETQYF	TGTGCCAGCAGCCTTAGGACTGTGGGGCAAGAGACCCAGTACTTC	TRBJ2-5	.	TRBV7-2	.
CASVSGGNTGELFF	TGTGCCAGCGTCAGCGGGGGGAACACCGGGGAGCTGTTTTTT	TRBJ2-2	TRBD2	TRBV2	.
CASSFVGSWETQYF	TGTGCCAGCAGCTTTGTCGGGAGTTGGGAGACCCAGTACTTC	TRBJ2-5	.	TRBV11-3	.
CASSGRGTIETQYF	TGCGCCAGCAGTGGGCGGGGAACTATAGAGACCCAGTACTTC	TRBJ2-5	.	TRBV5-1	.
CASSYLLHEKLFF	TGTGCCAGCAGTTACTTACTTCATGAAAAACTGTTTTTT	TRBJ1-4	.	TRBV6-5	.
CASSLGGTGKKLFF	TGCGCCAGCAGCTTGGGAGGGACAGGGAAAAAACTGTTTTTT	TRBJ1-4	TRBD1	TRBV5-1	.
CASSFYGGTGEQFF	TGCGCCAGCAGCTTTTATGGCGGGACTGGTGAGCAGTTCTTC	TRBJ2-1	.	TRBV5-1	.